This T cell receptor beta chain came from a study of cytomegalovirus exposure and HLA in healthy donors. For the study at large: Early release data held approximately 81 million unique TCRs from HLA-typed donors.

Study-level points and caveats: In a later analysis, CMV-associated beta chains were mostly HLA-associated, it appeared.

The PCR had 60 Vbeta and 13 Jbeta primers. Authors' analysis steps: A later analysis counted 80 million or so unique TCR beta chains, some 11 million shared. TCRdb keeps only in-frame clones here, not all; method: immunoSEQ multiplex PCR. The DNA gave D and trimming, while V, J and clone size come from that table. Of 100,000 to 150,000 clones in the sample, approximately 81% were seen once. In nominal health when sampled, donors likely had unrecorded immune exposures nonetheless. With respect to this clone: Its antigen is unknown.

The specimen sequenced was PBMCs. The sequence came from a man aged 18 to 30 in good health and CMV-seropositive.

The CDR3 protein is CASNTYGSGEQFF. Written as DNA, the CDR3 is TGTGCCAGTAATACTTATGGGAGCGGCGAGCAGTTCTTC. The chain links TRBV19 to TRBJ2-1; D is possibly TRBD2 (5 bases). The V end was cut by 7 bases, the J end by 10 bases, with 17 bases between. Germline CDR1 reads LNHDA; CDR2 reads SQIVND (reference sequence). The CDR3 runs to 13 residues.